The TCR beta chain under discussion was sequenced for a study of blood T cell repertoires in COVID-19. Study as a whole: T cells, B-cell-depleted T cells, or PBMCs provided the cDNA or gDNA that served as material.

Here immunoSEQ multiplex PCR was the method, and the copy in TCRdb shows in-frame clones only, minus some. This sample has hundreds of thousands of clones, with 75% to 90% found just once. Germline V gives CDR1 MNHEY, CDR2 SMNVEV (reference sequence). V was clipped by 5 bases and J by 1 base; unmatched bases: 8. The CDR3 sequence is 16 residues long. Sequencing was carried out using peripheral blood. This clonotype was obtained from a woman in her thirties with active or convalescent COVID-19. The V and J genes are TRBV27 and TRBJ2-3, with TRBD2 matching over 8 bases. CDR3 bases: TGTGCCAGCAGTGAACGACTAGCGTATGGCACAGATACGCAGTATTTT. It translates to CASSERLAYGTDTQYF.